A single T cell receptor beta chain is shown here with its context. What it binds is unknown. This entry is derived from a study of blood T cells in healthy people across ages. Germline V lookup: CDR1 KGHDR, CDR2 SFDVKD. After removal of 5 bases from V and 4 bases from J, the junction contained 9 bases not matched to a gene. CDR3 length: 16 amino acids. A second PCR, run for roughly 7 to 11 cycles, used a sample-barcoded 5' primer plus a J-beta primer mix. Tagging of each cDNA molecule was performed by a template-switch adaptor with 12 random nucleotides. TCRdb reprocessed the 5' RACE reads via MiXCR and lists one record per CDR3 protein. The sample contains hundreds of thousands of distinct CDR3 sequences, about 45% of which appear only once. Peripheral blood samples of 9 to 10 milliliters were drawn from each donor. General study points: Those diversity estimates obtained from one million T cells were thought to be underestimates.

This chain connects TRBV24-1 to TRBJ2-5, with 10 bases that match TRBD2. The specimen sequenced was blood. The source of this sequence is a man at least 80 years old in good health. This chain's CDR3 is CATSVPGSGRVETQYF. DNA for the CDR3: TGTGCCACCAGTGTCCCGGGGAGCGGGAGGGTAGAGACCCAGTACTTC.